The 18 T cell receptor beta chains in this list originate from one sample, sequenced in a study of blood T cell repertoires in COVID-19. Libraries were prepared by immunoSEQ multiplex PCR; TCRdb keeps only in-frame clonotypes and omits some of them. Of roughly 320,000 clones listed, approximately 85% are singletons. Sequencing used peripheral blood. These TCRs come from a human donor in a cohort sampled during active COVID-19.

This sequence joins TRBV6-5 and TRBJ1-6; 10 bases are a match to TRBD1. The V gene's germline CDR1 is MNHEY and CDR2 SVGAGI. This CDR3 contains 16 residues. J lost 7 bases, V lost 2 bases, and 5 bases had no gene match. DNA for the CDR3: TGTGCCAGCAGTTACCGGACAGGGGGTGCCAATTCACCCCTCCACTTT. It specifies CASSYRTGGANSPLHF.

The V and J genes are TRBV10-3 and TRBJ2-3, with 9 bases lining up with TRBD2. The CDR3 runs 20 residues. Germline lookup yields CDR1 ENHRY and CDR2 SYGVKD. V lost 7 bases, J lost 5 bases, and 25 bases stayed unmatched. DNA of the CDR3: TGTGCCATCAAAGACGGCGGGAGGGACAGATATAGCGGGGAGGTAGATACGCAGTATTTT. Amino acid sequence: CAIKDGGRDRYSGEVDTQYF.

This chain connects TRBV4-2 to TRBJ2-2; D gene unclear. This CDR3 region has 15 residues. V lost 3 bases and J lost 3, with 11 bases in between. In germline, CDR1 is LGHNA, CDR2 YNFKEQ. CDR3 DNA sequence: TGTGCCAGCAGCCAGTTAGAGAGAGACACCGGGGAGCTGTTTTTT. Translated: CASSQLERDTGELFF.

The chain couples TRBV10-3 to TRBJ2-3, with TRBD2 as a possible D gene (5 bases). The V end was cut by 2 bases, the J end by 2 bases, with 8 bases between. Germline V gene lookup returns CDR1 ENHRY and CDR2 SYGVKD. CDR3 length: 14 residues. CDR3 sequence (DNA): TGTGCCATCAGTGAGACCGGGAACACAGATACGCAGTATTTT. It specifies CAISETGNTDTQYF.

The chain carries TRBV5-1 and TRBJ2-7; D may be TRBD1 (6 bases). V was trimmed by 4 bases and J by 1 base, leaving 12 bases between them. The CDR3 consists of 14 residues. The germline V gene encodes CDR1 SGHRS and CDR2 YFSETQ. CDR3 DNA sequence: TGCGCCAGCAGCCCCTCGAGGGGGTCCTACGAGCAGTACTTC. Translated: CASSPSRGSYEQYF. Filled out from reference TRBV5-1 and TRBJ2-7, the complete variable domain reads KAGVTQTPRYLIKTRGQQVTLSCSPISGHRSVSWYQQTPGQGLQFLFEYFSETQRNKGNFPGRFSGRQFSNSRSEMNVSTLELGDSALYLCASSPSRGSYEQYFGPGTRLTVT.

The chain is built from TRBV2 and TRBJ2-3; TRBD2 agrees at 9 bases. V trimming: 5 bases; J trimming: 2 bases; junction bases outside the gene matches: 8. The germline V gene encodes CDR1 SNHLY and CDR2 FYNNEI. The CDR3 is 16 residues long. CDR3 sequence reads: CASSTIAGEITDTQYF. CDR3 DNA: TGTGCCAGCAGTACTATAGCGGGGGAGATCACAGATACGCAGTATTTT.

The gene calls are TRBV5-1 and TRBJ1-1; maybe TRBD1 (5 bases). The CDR3 spans 15 residues. Germline values: CDR1 SGHRS, CDR2 YFSETQ. Trimming left V 0 bases short and J 3 bases short, with 12 bases between. The CDR3, as DNA: TGCGCCAGCAGCTTGGAGAACAGGTGGGACACTGAAGCTTTCTTT. Protein product: CASSLENRWDTEAFF.

This clone was detected only once. J is TRBJ1-4 and V is TRBV6-1, with D possibly being TRBD1 (6 bases). Trimming removed 6 bases from V and 5 bases from J, with 16 bases in between. The CDR3 contains 15 residues. Per the germline V gene, CDR1 is MNHNS and CDR2 is SASEGT. Here the CDR3 DNA reads TGTGCCAGCAGAGAACAGGGTGTTGGGAATGAAAAACTGTTTTTT. It encodes CASREQGVGNEKLFF.

The rearrangement uses TRBV24-1 and TRBJ2-2; D might be TRBD1 (5 bases). Germline V gene data show CDR1 as KGHDR and CDR2 as SFDVKD. This CDR3 region has 16 residues. V dropped 4 bases and J dropped 4 bases, with 15 bases sitting between them. The CDR3 here is CATSERTGHPTGELFF. For the CDR3, the DNA is TGTGCCACCAGTGAGCGAACCGGACATCCCACCGGGGAGCTGTTTTTT.

The genes are TRBV10-3 and TRBJ1-6, with D possibly TRBD1 on 6 matching bases. The ends were cut back, 3 bases at V and 5 bases at J, with 26 bases in the middle. The CDR3 has 20 residues. Germline V lookup: CDR1 ENHRY, CDR2 SYGVKD. The CDR3 here is CAISEPGGGGQNRDNSPLHF. The CDR3 nucleotides read TGTGCCATCAGTGAACCTGGAGGTGGTGGACAGAACAGGGATAATTCACCCCTCCACTTT.

The chain links TRBV6-1 to TRBJ2-2; D remains unclear. CDR3 size: 13 residues. V gave up 2 bases and J gave up 8 bases, with 9 bases separating them. The V gene's germline CDR1 is MNHNS and CDR2 SASEGT. For the CDR3, the DNA is TGTGCCAGCAGTGAAAGTGCAGTGGGGGAGCTGTTTTTT. Protein sequence: CASSESAVGELFF.

The J gene is TRBJ2-7, the V gene TRBV5-1; 9 nucleotides agree with TRBD1. CDR3 size: 15 residues. V shed 0 bases and J 4 bases; nucleotides not matched to a gene: 5. Germline CDR1 and CDR2: SGHRS and YFSETQ. This CDR3 is CASSLGGQGIYEQYF. CDR3 DNA: TGCGCCAGCAGCTTGGGTGGACAGGGGATATACGAGCAGTACTTC.

This clone occurred once. This chain links TRBV2 with TRBJ1-2; D gene ambiguous. The CDR3 length is 14 residues. The germline CDR1 and CDR2 sequences are SNHLY and FYNNEI. Trimming shortened V by 8 bases and J by 0 bases, and 13 bases separated the two germline ends. CDR3 coding DNA: TGTGCCAGCGTGTTGAAGGGAGCTAACTATGGCTACACCTTC. Its translation is CASVLKGANYGYTF.

This clone has a count of ten or more. The V call is TRBV5-1, the J call TRBJ2-7; a weak D match, TRBD1 (6 bases). Germline V gene lookup returns CDR1 SGHRS and CDR2 YFSETQ. The V end was cut by 7 bases, the J end by 2 bases, with 16 bases between. The CDR3 spans 14 residues. The CDR3 protein is CASHRTDTPYEQYF. CDR3 coding DNA: TGCGCCAGCCACCGGACAGACACTCCCTACGAGCAGTACTTC.

The chain couples TRBV5-1 to TRBJ1-2; D is uncertain. This CDR3 spans 13 amino acids. V was pared by 3 bases and J by 5 bases, with 11 bases between. Looked up from germline, CDR1 is SGHRS and CDR2 is YFSETQ. CDR3 DNA sequence: TGCGCCAGCAGCTGGTCAGGAGGTTATGGCTACACCTTC. Translated: CASSWSGGYGYTF. Full variable domain (outside the CDR3, taken from reference TRBV5-1 and TRBJ1-2): KAGVTQTPRYLIKTRGQQVTLSCSPISGHRSVSWYQQTPGQGLQFLFEYFSETQRNKGNFPGRFSGRQFSNSRSEMNVSTLELGDSALYLCASSWSGGYGYTFGSGTRLTVV.

This chain joins TRBV2 and TRBJ1-1, with 9 bases lining up with TRBD1. Germline CDR1 and CDR2: SNHLY and FYNNEI. The junction had 9 bases not matched to a gene; V was cut back by 6 bases and J by 10 bases. CDR3 length: 13 amino acids. This CDR3 is CASRPTGGLSAFF. CDR3 DNA sequence: TGTGCCAGCAGGCCGACAGGGGGGCTCTCAGCTTTCTTT. Full variable domain (missing parts from reference TRBV2 and TRBJ1-1): EPEVTQTPSHQVTQMGQEVILRCVPISNHLYFYWYRQILGQKVEFLVSFYNNEISEKSEIFDDQFSVERPDGSNFTLKIRSTKLEDSAMYFCASRPTGGLSAFFGQGTRLTVV.

The chain recombines TRBV2 with TRBJ1-5, with no clear D. Per the germline V gene, CDR1 is SNHLY and CDR2 is FYNNEI. The CDR3 spans 14 residues. Trimming removed 7 bases from V and 0 bases from J, with 10 bases in between. This CDR3 is CASTREDSNQPQHF. For the CDR3, the DNA is TGTGCCAGCACCCGAGAGGATAGCAATCAGCCCCAGCATTTT.

As concerns this clone: With a much larger clone just one base away, this may be a read error. The genes are TRBV12-3 or TRBV12-4 and TRBJ1-1; no clear D gene. This CDR3 has 11 residues. The ends were cut back, 4 bases at V and 2 bases at J, with 2 bases in the middle. The CDR3 region is CASSSNTEAFF. For the CDR3, the DNA is TGTGCCAGCAGTTCAAACACTGAAGCTTTCTTT.